These 12 T cell receptor beta chains originate from one sample sequenced in a study of T cell repertoires in cytomegalovirus infection. TCRdb re-derived calls from the reads in MiXCR, one entry per CDR3 protein. Of hundreds of thousands of distinct CDR3 sequences listed, roughly 31% are singletons. No antigen is known for these receptors. The sample here was cultured CD8+ T cells from PBMCs, taken from culture after CMV antigen stimulation. The receptors shown here come from a human donor in good health (CMV status not recorded). Some clones in this sample may be carry-over from other donors' samples.

For this clonotype: One end of the junction fails to match germline, which may point to a read error. The CDR3 sequence: CAISRESSGPEQFF. The CDR3 coding sequence is TGTGCCATCAGCAGGGAGTCTAGCGGTCCGGAGCAGTTCTTC. J is TRBJ2-1 and V is TRBV15; TRBD2 matches 7 bases. The CDR3 runs 14 residues. Germline CDR1 LNHNV, CDR2 YYDKDF (reference sequence).

The V gene is TRBV24-1, the J gene TRBJ1-6; 8 positions agree with TRBD1. This CDR3 is built from 13 residues. The germline V gene encodes CDR1 KGHDR and CDR2 SFDVKD. V lost 4 bases and J lost 15; bases outside the gene matches: 7. Here the CDR3 reads CATSDRGPMGLHF. The CDR3 DNA reads as TGTGCCACCAGTGACAGGGGGCCTATGGGCCTCCACTTT.

The table lists this clonotype with a few counts. CDR3 sequence reads: CSVLGSPLETQYF. DNA for the CDR3: TGCAGCGTGTTGGGTAGCCCTTTAGAGACCCAGTACTTC. V gene TRBV29-1 combines with J gene TRBJ2-5; no reliable D call. Germline lookup yields CDR1 SQVTM and CDR2 ANQGSEA. CDR3 size: 13 residues. V gave up 6 bases and J gave up 4 bases, with 15 bases separating them.

The chain joins TRBV27 to TRBJ2-1; D may be TRBD2 (7 bases). The CDR3 consists of 12 residues. The V gene lost 7 bases and the J gene lost 7 bases, with 11 bases spanning the gap. From germline, CDR1 is MNHEY and CDR2 SMNVEV (reference sequence). The CDR3 reads CASNGGANEQFF. The CDR3 DNA sequence: TGTGCCAGCAATGGGGGGGCAAATGAGCAGTTCTTC.

A few counts support this clonotype. This chain joins TRBV12-3 or TRBV12-4 and TRBJ1-4, with 8 bases aligning to TRBD1. V gave up 6 bases and J gave up 7 bases; unmatched junction bases: 7. CDR3 length equals 14 residues. CDR3 coding DNA: TGTGCCAGCAGCACCGGACAGGGAGCTGAAAAACTGTTTTTT. As protein: CASSTGQGAEKLFF.

V usage is TRBV10-2 and J usage is TRBJ2-1; D is tentatively TRBD1 or TRBD2 (6 bases each). The germline CDR1 and CDR2 sequences are WSHSY and SAAADI. This CDR3 is 11 amino acids long. The ends were cut back, 10 bases at V and 12 bases at J, with 16 bases in the middle. CDR3 bases: TGCGCCACCCTTCTGGAGGGGGGGCAGTTCTTC. Translating it yields CATLLEGGQFF.

The rearrangement links TRBV6-2 or TRBV6-3 to TRBJ1-2; no firm D call. V dropped 4 bases and J dropped 4 bases, with 10 bases sitting between them. The CDR3 is made up of 13 amino acids. Per germline, CDR1 MNHEY and CDR2 SVGEGT. CDR3 residues: CASSFSEGYGYTF. In nucleotides, the CDR3 is TGTGCCAGCAGTTTCTCGGAAGGCTATGGCTACACCTTC.

The CDR3 region is CASSFPGQGTIVGTGELFF. In nucleotides, the CDR3 is TGTGCCAGCAGTTTTCCGGGACAGGGGACTATCGTGGGCACCGGGGAGCTGTTTTTT. V gene TRBV28 combines with J gene TRBJ2-2; 10 bases are a match to TRBD1. Germline CDR1 and CDR2: MDHEN and SYDVKM. The CDR3 totals 19 residues. The trim removed 3 bases at V and 4 bases at J, leaving 14 bases unmatched.

The rearrangement joins TRBV19 to TRBJ2-3; 11 bases match TRBD1. The J segment lost 0 bases and the V segment lost 7 bases, leaving 6 bases of the junction unmatched. The V gene's germline CDR1 is LNHDA and CDR2 SQIVND (reference sequence). The CDR3 runs 16 residues. DNA for the CDR3: TGTGCCAGTAATCCCGGACAGGGGGCTAGCACAGATACGCAGTATTTT. It encodes CASNPGQGASTDTQYF.

This clonotype was detected only a few times. The V and J genes are TRBV20-1 and TRBJ1-4, with 7 bases that match TRBD1. The CDR3 totals 15 residues. Germline V gives CDR1 DFQATT, CDR2 SNEGSKA (reference sequence). V shed 0 bases and J 4 bases; nucleotides not matched to a gene: 5. The CDR3 sequence is CSARDRDRVNEKLFF. Written as DNA, the CDR3 is TGCAGTGCTAGAGACCGGGACAGAGTTAATGAAAAACTGTTTTTT.

This clonotype has only a few counts. V gene TRBV12-5 combines with J gene TRBJ2-6, with 7 bases that match TRBD1. The CDR3 is 16 residues long. Germline V gene sequence: CDR1 LGHNT, CDR2 FRNRAP. J was trimmed by 2 bases and V by 3 bases; bases with no gene match: 4. In nucleotides, the CDR3 is TGTGCTAGTGGTTTCGCCGACAGGGCTGGGGCCAACGTCCTGACTTTC. Protein: CASGFADRAGANVLTF.

The chain employs TRBV20-1 and TRBJ2-5, with 8 positions matching TRBD2. The CDR3 is made up of 17 amino acids. J lost 5 bases, V lost 0 bases, and 14 bases had no gene match. CDR1 is DFQATT and CDR2 is SNEGSKA in the germline V gene (reference sequence). The CDR3 loop is CSAREGFSGEILETQYF. The DNA for the CDR3 is TGCAGTGCTAGAGAAGGATTTAGCGGGGAAATACTGGAGACCCAGTACTTC.